Presented here are 7 T cell receptor beta chains from one specimen sequenced in a study of T cell changes during pregnancy in multiple sclerosis. Data came from immunoSEQ multiplex PCR; TCRdb stores just in-frame clones and leaves some out. The table records about 41,000 clones, roughly nine tenths of them present only once. Here the sequenced sample was CD4+ T cells from peripheral blood mononuclear cells, taken in the first trimester of pregnancy. These receptors were taken from a female donor with multiple sclerosis, enrolled in a pregnancy study.

J is TRBJ1-4 and V is TRBV6-5; D uncertain. The CDR3 totals 15 residues. The ends were cut back, 0 bases at V and 10 bases at J, with 15 bases in the middle. Germline V gives CDR1 MNHEY, CDR2 SVGAGI. CDR3 amino acids: CASSYSTSSSGKLFF. CDR3 nucleotide sequence: TGTGCCAGCAGTTACTCTACTAGTAGTTCTGGAAAACTGTTTTTT.

This sequence joins TRBV30 and TRBJ1-5; possible D gene TRBD1, 6 bases. The CDR3 length is 15 residues. Germline lookup yields CDR1 GTSNPN and CDR2 SVGIG (reference sequence). V was cut by 0 bases and J by 3 bases, with 12 bases left in between. CDR3 DNA: TGTGCCTGGAGTGTTGGACAGCCGTTCAATCAGCCCCAGCATTTT. Amino acids: CAWSVGQPFNQPQHF.

The chain joins TRBV7-2 to TRBJ1-1, with 7 bases that match TRBD1. The germline V gene encodes CDR1 SGHTA and CDR2 FQGNSA. The V gene end was trimmed by 5 bases and the J gene end by 10 bases; junction bases not matched to a gene: 10. The CDR3 covers 13 residues. CDR3 in DNA: TGTGCCAGCAGCACCACAGGGGTGGGGAGAGCTTTCTTT. It specifies CASSTTGVGRAFF.

This chain links TRBV30 with TRBJ2-5, with 8 positions matching TRBD2. The CDR3 consists of 14 residues. CDR1 is GTSNPN, CDR2 SVGIG, per germline (reference sequence). V shed 0 bases, J shed 1 base, and the junction held 1 base outside the gene matches. This CDR3 reads CAWSVGLGQETQYF. In nucleotides, the CDR3 is TGTGCCTGGAGTGTGGGACTAGGCCAAGAGACCCAGTACTTC.

The rearrangement links TRBV18 to TRBJ2-5; unclear D gene. This CDR3 is 12 amino acids long. Trimming cost V 4 bases and J 0 bases, with 3 bases left between them. Germline V gene sequence: CDR1 KGHSH, CDR2 LQKENI. The CDR3, as DNA: TGTGCCAGCTCACTAAACCAAGAGACCCAGTACTTC. Translating gives CASSLNQETQYF.

CDR3 in DNA: TGCGCCAGCAGCTTGGCGGTAACTAATGAAAAACTGTTTTTT. Its translation is CASSLAVTNEKLFF. The chain has TRBV5-1 and TRBJ1-4; unclear D gene. Trimming shortened V by 0 bases and J by 1 base, and 4 bases separated the two germline ends. CDR1 SGHRS and CDR2 YFSETQ come from the germline V gene. The CDR3 sequence is 14 residues long.

The J gene is TRBJ2-1, the V gene TRBV7-2, with unresolved D. Germline loops: CDR1 SGHTA, CDR2 FQGNSA. Trimming removed 1 base at V and 4 bases at J, with 8 bases between. CDR3 length equals 14 residues. CDR3 sequence (DNA): TGTGCCAGCAGCTTAGGAGCGAGTTACAATGAGCAGTTCTTC. This sequence encodes CASSLGASYNEQFF.